Each of the 14 T cell receptor beta chains below was sequenced from the same sample in a study of blood T cell repertoires in COVID-19. Sequencing was performed with immunoSEQ multiplex PCR; in TCRdb, only in-frame clones are kept and a portion is missing. The profile shows about 200,000 clones, about 81% of them singletons. Source material: peripheral blood. The receptor set was obtained from a woman in her fifties or sixties with COVID-19, enrolled during active disease.

CDR3 sequence: CASSVLTGGDADTQYF. The CDR3 DNA reads as TGTGCCAGCAGCGTTCTGACAGGGGGCGATGCAGATACGCAGTATTTT. The chain has TRBV9 and TRBJ2-3, with 10 nucleotides matching TRBD1. In germline, CDR1 is SGDLS, CDR2 YYNGEE. The CDR3 has 16 residues. V shed 2 bases, J shed 4 bases, and the junction held 7 bases outside the gene matches.

V is TRBV5-4 and J is TRBJ2-3; 11 bases agree with TRBD2. Germline V gene sequence: CDR1 SGHNT, CDR2 YYREEE (reference sequence). The CDR3 is made up of 19 amino acids. V lost 4 bases and J lost 1; bases outside the gene matches: 14. In DNA form, the CDR3 reads TGTGCCAGCAGCGCGGCACTAGCGGGAGTAATCAAACGCACAGATACGCAGTATTTT. Protein sequence: CASSAALAGVIKRTDTQYF.

This clone was observed once. V is TRBV5-4 and J is TRBJ2-7; 9 positions match TRBD2. Looked up from germline, CDR1 is SGHNT and CDR2 is YYREEE (reference sequence). The CDR3 sequence is 16 residues long. V was pared by 4 bases and J by 0 bases, with 8 bases of the junction left unmatched. This CDR3 reads CASSLPTSGGSYEQYF. CDR3 nucleotides: TGTGCCAGCAGCCTGCCGACTAGCGGAGGCTCCTACGAGCAGTACTTC.

The chain carries TRBV19 and TRBJ2-7; 9 nucleotides line up with TRBD1. Germline V gene sequence: CDR1 LNHDA, CDR2 SQIVND (reference sequence). V shed 5 bases and J 5 bases; nucleotides not matched to a gene: 10. This CDR3 has 15 residues. Here the CDR3 reads CASSRSGTGSNEQYF. Here the CDR3 DNA reads TGTGCCAGTAGTCGTTCCGGGACAGGGAGCAACGAGCAGTACTTC.

The chain is built from TRBV10-3 and TRBJ2-1; 13 bases fit TRBD2. CDR1 ENHRY and CDR2 SYGVKD come from the germline V gene. Germline trimming cut 10 bases from V and 5 bases from J; bases unmatched to any gene: 5. CDR3 length: 14 amino acids. Here the CDR3 DNA reads TGTGCCACCCGAGGGACTAGCGGGGACAATGAGCAGTTCTTC. This sequence encodes CATRGTSGDNEQFF.

The CDR3 reads CASSVDPVNYGYTF. The CDR3 DNA reads TGTGCCAGCAGCGTAGACCCGGTTAACTATGGCTACACCTTC. The gene calls are TRBV9 and TRBJ1-2; D is unclear. V gave up 0 bases and J gave up 1 base, with 7 bases separating them. CDR1 is SGDLS, CDR2 YYNGEE, per germline. The CDR3 consists of 14 residues.

This clone was picked up one time. The junction departs from germline at one end; a sequencing error may be responsible. This chain uses TRBV7-7 with TRBJ2-2, with D tentatively TRBD1 (5 bases). Germline V gene lookup returns CDR1 SSHAT and CDR2 FNYEAQ (reference sequence). This CDR3 has 13 residues. As DNA, the CDR3 is TGTGCTAGCAGCTTGGGGCCAGGGGGGGAGCTGTTTTTT. This codes for CASSLGPGGELFF.

The chain is built from TRBV10-3 and TRBJ2-6, with D perhaps matching TRBD1 (6 bases). Germline loops: CDR1 ENHRY, CDR2 SYGVKD. V was pared by 0 bases and J by 4 bases, with 10 bases between. The CDR3 has 16 amino acids. CDR3 region: CAISESQGMGANVLTF. The CDR3 DNA follows: TGTGCCATCAGTGAGTCACAGGGAATGGGGGCCAACGTCCTGACTTTC.

The V and J genes are TRBV28 and TRBJ2-5, with TRBD2 as a possible D gene (6 bases). There are 13 residues in the CDR3. V was trimmed by 6 bases and J by 3 bases, leaving 11 bases between them. Germline lookup yields CDR1 MDHEN and CDR2 SYDVKM. CDR3 amino acids: CASRTSNKETQYF. The CDR3 bases are TGTGCCAGCAGGACTAGTAACAAAGAGACCCAGTACTTC.

There are a few counts of this clone. The chain employs TRBV7-8 and TRBJ1-2; D is undetermined. This CDR3 comprises 14 residues. V dropped 1 base and J dropped 4 bases, with 10 bases sitting between them. Germline lookup yields CDR1 SGHVS and CDR2 FQNEAQ. The CDR3 loop is CASSLGHLSYGYTF. The CDR3 region has the DNA TGTGCCAGCAGCTTAGGACATCTGTCCTATGGCTACACCTTC.

V usage is TRBV9 and J usage is TRBJ2-2; TRBD1 aligns across 10 bases. The length of the CDR3 is 18 residues. The germline gives CDR1 SGDLS, CDR2 YYNGEE. The trim removed 0 bases at V and 3 bases at J, leaving 8 bases unmatched. The CDR3: CASSVGIRGQGHTGELFF. The CDR3 coding sequence is TGTGCCAGCAGCGTAGGGATTAGGGGACAGGGGCACACCGGGGAGCTGTTTTTT.

The gene calls are TRBV19 and TRBJ2-1; 10 nucleotides line up with TRBD2. V shed 3 bases and J 6 bases; nucleotides not matched to a gene: 8. CDR3 length equals 16 residues. Germline values: CDR1 LNHDA, CDR2 SQIVND (reference sequence). CDR3 region: CASSIPTSGQGNEQFF. CDR3 bases: TGTGCCAGTAGTATCCCGACTAGCGGGCAAGGCAATGAGCAGTTCTTC.

The genes are TRBV19 and TRBJ1-1, with D perhaps matching TRBD1 (5 bases). The CDR3 covers 16 residues. V lost 6 bases to trimming and J lost 1 base, with 18 bases between them. Looked up from germline, CDR1 is LNHDA and CDR2 is SQIVND (reference sequence). Written as DNA, the CDR3 is TGTGCCAGTAGCAGTTTAAGGGGATGGACGAACACTGAAGCTTTCTTT. Protein product: CASSSLRGWTNTEAFF.

With respect to this clone: The identical CDR3 is also encoded by other nucleotide sequences in the sample. The chain recombines TRBV28 with TRBJ2-1; a weak D match, TRBD1 (6 bases). The CDR3 totals 13 residues. The germline gives CDR1 MDHEN, CDR2 SYDVKM. V lost 2 bases and J 4 bases, leaving 6 bases between the germline ends. The CDR3 nucleotides are TGTGCCAGCAGTTTAGGACAGTACAATGAGCAGTTCTTC. This translates into CASSLGQYNEQFF.